This T cell receptor beta chain came from a study of shared clonotypes between healthy human individuals. Measured with immunoSEQ multiplex PCR; TCRdb has only the in-frame clones, and not every one. This repertoire shows 2 million to 2.5 million clones, roughly 95% found once; its top ten account for roughly 0.13%. In its sample, this clone was seen once. Healthy HIV-negative adults without recent acute infections or vaccinations served as donors. Deletions cut 5 bases from V and 4 bases from J, with 10 bases between. Germline CDR1 SGHNT, CDR2 YYREEE (reference sequence). This CDR3 is 13 amino acids long.

The genes are TRBV5-4 and TRBJ2-1; a weak D match, TRBD1 (6 bases). Specimen: naive CD4+ T cells sorted from blood. Specified subset: CD45RA+ positively selected. The clonotype comes from a man aged 18 to 29 in good health. In DNA, the CDR3 is TGTGCCAGCAGACACGGACAGTACAATGAGCAGTTCTTC. Residues: CASRHGQYNEQFF.